This T cell receptor (beta chain) was profiled in a study of shared clonotypes between healthy human individuals. The CDR3 extends over 13 amino acids. CDR1 is SQVTM, CDR2 ANQGSEA, per germline. V gave up 3 bases and J gave up 0 bases, with 8 bases separating them. On this clone itself: Other nucleotide sequences from this sample produce the same CDR3.

Profiled with immunoSEQ multiplex PCR; TCRdb holds only in-frame clones, not every one. The sample contains approximately 1.4 million clones, 95% to 99% of which appear only once. The chain uses TRBV29-1 and TRBJ1-1; no clear D gene. Sequencing was carried out using naive CD4+ T cells sorted from blood. As for subset: CD45RA+ positively selected. The clonotype was recovered from a young man in good health. The CDR3 DNA reads as TGCAGCGTTGAGCGTCAGGTGAACACTGAAGCTTTCTTT. Translating it yields CSVERQVNTEAFF.